Below, one T cell receptor beta chain is given with its context. These data are taken from a study of blood T cell repertoires in COVID-19. Germline lookup yields CDR1 MNHNY and CDR2 SVGAGI (reference sequence). The V end was cut by 7 bases, the J end by 3 bases, with 10 bases between. This CDR3 has 13 amino acids. Source study methods: Estimation of nucleated cell counts relied on the amplification of reference gene primers. Clones were sequenced by immunoSEQ multiplex PCR, and TCRdb holds only the in-frame ones, with some missing. The V and J calls and the clone size are those of that table, but D and trimming were determined from the DNA. The table lists around 70,000 clones, roughly four fifths of them singletons, with 1.8% in the top ten.

The chain is built from TRBV6-6 and TRBJ1-5; D is unclear. This receptor was identified in a woman aged 60-70 years with acute or convalescent COVID-19. The specimen sequenced was peripheral blood. CDR3 DNA: TGTGCCAGCAAGATGGGCGCCAATCAGCCCCAGCATTTT. It specifies CASKMGANQPQHF.